The present TCR beta chain was sequenced within a study of blood T cell repertoires in COVID-19. The germline CDR1 and CDR2 sequences are LNHDA and SQIVND (reference sequence). With V trimmed by 3 bases and J by 1 base, 2 bases remained unmatched. CDR3 length equals 15 residues. Participant reports of clinical history set cohort assignment. The protocol was immunoSEQ multiplex PCR, while the TCRdb copy is restricted to in-frame clones and leaves out a portion. The table includes about 250,000 clones, 85% detected once. Sample: PBMCs or T cells enriched from blood (not recorded which). The chain carries TRBV19 and TRBJ2-7; 11 bases fit TRBD1. The sequence was collected from a woman aged 50 to 60 with acute COVID-19. Here the CDR3 reads CASSIGTGGSYEQYF. CDR3 coding DNA: TGTGCCAGTAGTATCGGGACAGGGGGGTCCTACGAGCAGTACTTC.